This TCR beta chain was retrieved from a study of human T cells and chemical hapten exposure. Points from the study as a whole: TCRs exceeding 1 in 1000 frequency stayed unchanged with DPC sensitization.

The V and J ends lost 0 bases and 3 bases, in that order; junction bases with no gene match: 3. The CDR3 extends over 14 amino acids. From germline, CDR1 is SGHRS and CDR2 YFSETQ. The time point denotes: pre-sensitization, week 0. Treatment indicated: therapeutic diphenylcyclopropenone sensitization with weekly scalp DPC. The study drew its donors from alopecia patients who were 18 to 70 years old and suitable for DPC. TCRdb re-called the RACE reads with MiXCR, one entry per CDR3 protein. Here the sample spans tens of thousands of distinct CDR3 sequences, approximately 9.8% being singletons. This clonotype occurred many times. As yet, its antigen is unknown.

The origin of this receptor is a woman aged 40 to 50 with alopecia areata. Some clones in this sample may be carry-over from other donors' samples. This chain links TRBV5-1 with TRBJ2-7; 7 nucleotides align to TRBD1. The source was whole blood, collected in connection with sensitization to the hapten diphenylcyclopropenone (DPC). CDR3 loop: CASSLDGQVYEQYF. As DNA, the CDR3 is TGCGCCAGCAGCTTGGATGGACAGGTCTACGAGCAGTACTTC.